This T cell receptor (beta chain) derives from a study of neurological immune-mediated disorders. Study observations and caveats: A possible signature was seen in one related-CDR3 cluster, into which phylogenetic grouping placed the repertoires of 18 of 34 multiple sclerosis patients. Multiple sclerosis patients had less TCR clonal expansion than even healthy controls, unlike HTLV-1-associated myelopathy.

It was by 5'RACE with 10-nucleotide random UMIs that the cDNA was made. One entry per CDR3 protein, called by TCRdb with MiXCR from the 5' RACE reads. The table lists 110,000 or so distinct CDR3 sequences, roughly 3.2% of them singletons. The study built unsorted libraries from 2 million PBMCs kept at -80 C. The V gene's germline CDR1 is SGHRS and CDR2 YFSETQ. The junction had 7 bases not matched to a gene; V was cut back by 0 bases and J by 4 bases. This CDR3 is 17 amino acids long. Concerning this clonotype: Its antigen remains unidentified.

J is TRBJ2-3 and V is TRBV5-1; TRBD2 matches at 11 bases. The sequencing sample was made of PBMCs. This receptor was taken from a woman aged 25 to 39 with multiple sclerosis. CDR3: CASSLGVTSGSADTQYF. CDR3 DNA: TGCGCCAGCAGCTTGGGCGTTACTAGCGGGAGTGCAGATACGCAGTATTTT.